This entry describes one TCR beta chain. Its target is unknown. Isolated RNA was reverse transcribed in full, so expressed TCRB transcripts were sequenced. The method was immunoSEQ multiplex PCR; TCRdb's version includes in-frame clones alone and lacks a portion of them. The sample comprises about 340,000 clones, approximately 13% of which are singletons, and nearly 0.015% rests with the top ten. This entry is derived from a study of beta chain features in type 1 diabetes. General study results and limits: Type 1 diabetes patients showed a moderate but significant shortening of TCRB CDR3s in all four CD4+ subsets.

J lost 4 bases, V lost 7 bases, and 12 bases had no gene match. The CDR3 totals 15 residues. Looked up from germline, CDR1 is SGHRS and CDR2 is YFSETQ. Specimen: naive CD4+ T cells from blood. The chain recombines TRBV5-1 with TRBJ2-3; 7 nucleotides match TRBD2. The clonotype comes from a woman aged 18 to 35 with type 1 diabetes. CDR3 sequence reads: CASGGREDWADTQYF. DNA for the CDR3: TGCGCCAGCGGGGGACGGGAGGATTGGGCAGATACGCAGTATTTT.